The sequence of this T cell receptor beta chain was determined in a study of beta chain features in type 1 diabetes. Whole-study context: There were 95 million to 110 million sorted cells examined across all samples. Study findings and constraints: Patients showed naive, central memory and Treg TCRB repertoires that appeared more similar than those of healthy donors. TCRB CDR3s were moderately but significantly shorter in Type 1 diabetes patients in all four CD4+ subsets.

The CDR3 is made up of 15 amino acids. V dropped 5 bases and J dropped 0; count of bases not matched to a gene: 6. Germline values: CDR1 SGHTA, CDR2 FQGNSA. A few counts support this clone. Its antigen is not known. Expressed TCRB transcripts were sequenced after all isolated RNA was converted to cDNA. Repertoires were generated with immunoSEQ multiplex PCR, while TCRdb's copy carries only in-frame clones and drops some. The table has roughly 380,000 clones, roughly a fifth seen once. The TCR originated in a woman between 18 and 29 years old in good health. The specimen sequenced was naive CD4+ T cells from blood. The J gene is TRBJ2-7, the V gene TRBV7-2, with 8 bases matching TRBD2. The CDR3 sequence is CASSPPAGASYEQYF. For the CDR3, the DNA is TGTGCCAGCAGCCCCCCAGCGGGGGCCTCCTACGAGCAGTACTTC.